One sample yielded the 29 T cell receptor beta chains listed below, sequenced in a study of pediatric ulcerative colitis. Using immunoSEQ multiplex PCR, the repertoire was profiled, and TCRdb retains in-frame clones only, with some absent. The top ten hold 15% of the sample, which has tens of thousands of clones, roughly two thirds seen once. The rectum was sampled with one to two pinch biopsies at colonoscopy. The sequencing sample was made of gut tissue. These receptors originate from a boy between 10 and 17 years old with severe ulcerative colitis.

CDR3 region: CASSPIPWAGEGTEAFF. The CDR3 DNA sequence: TGTGCCAGCAGCCCCATCCCATGGGCAGGTGAGGGCACTGAAGCTTTCTTT. The chain links TRBV5-6 to TRBJ1-1; D ambiguous. From germline, CDR1 is SGHDT and CDR2 YYEEEE. The V and J ends lost 4 bases and 4 bases respectively, with 23 bases between them. This CDR3 is built from 17 residues.

The rearrangement joins TRBV2 to TRBJ1-5, with TRBD1 matching over 7 bases. There are 15 residues in the CDR3. J was trimmed by 4 bases and V by 5 bases; bases with no gene match: 8. In germline, CDR1 is SNHLY, CDR2 FYNNEI. The CDR3 here is CASSTWTGLNQPQHF. CDR3 sequence (DNA): TGTGCCAGCAGTACCTGGACAGGTTTGAATCAGCCCCAGCATTTT.

This chain links TRBV30 with TRBJ1-1; D perhaps matches TRBD1 (5 bases). This CDR3 contains 13 residues. Germline V gives CDR1 GTSNPN, CDR2 SVGIG (reference sequence). Trimming removed 0 bases at V and 2 bases at J, with 7 bases between. CDR3 region: CAWSVDSNTEAFF. The CDR3 bases are TGTGCCTGGAGTGTAGACAGCAACACTGAAGCTTTCTTT.

The J gene is TRBJ2-1, the V gene TRBV18; no clear D. V was shortened by 4 bases and J by 0 bases, with 10 bases between the two germline ends. The CDR3 extends over 15 amino acids. CDR1 and CDR2 (germline): KGHSH, LQKENI. CDR3 coding DNA: TGTGCCAGCTCACGGTGGGGAAGCTCCTACAATGAGCAGTTCTTC. Its protein is CASSRWGSSYNEQFF.

The chain combines TRBV4-2 with TRBJ2-5; 13 nucleotides agree with TRBD2. Trimming removed 4 bases from V and 4 bases from J; junction bases left unmatched: 9. The CDR3 has 17 residues. Germline values: CDR1 LGHNA, CDR2 YNFKEQ. The CDR3 coding sequence is TGTGCCAGCAGCCGCGGGACTAGCGGGGTTATGGGAGAGACCCAGTACTTC. Translating it yields CASSRGTSGVMGETQYF.

This chain connects TRBV19 to TRBJ1-2; D unclear. CDR3 length: 14 amino acids. The V and J ends lost 7 bases and 0 bases respectively, with 12 bases between them. Germline V gene sequence: CDR1 LNHDA, CDR2 SQIVND (reference sequence). The CDR3 nucleotides are TGTGCCAGTACTACTCGACCAGCTAACTATGGCTACACCTTC. It yields the protein CASTTRPANYGYTF.

This clone was recorded only once. This chain uses TRBV5-6 with TRBJ2-2; 9 bases align to TRBD2. The CDR3 runs 15 residues. Germline assignment: CDR1 SGHDT and CDR2 YYEEEE. V shed 6 bases, J shed 6 bases, and the junction held 9 bases outside the gene matches. The CDR3 nucleotides are TGTGCCAGCATGTCGAGCGGGGGGCCCCCCGGGGAGCTGTTTTTT. It is translated as CASMSSGGPPGELFF.

This clone has just a few counts. This chain joins TRBV11-2 and TRBJ1-2; D gene uncertain. CDR1 is SGHAT and CDR2 is FQNNGV in the germline V gene. Between the trimmed V and J ends, which lost 3 bases and 3 bases, there was a span of 5 bases. The CDR3 consists of 12 residues. Here the CDR3 DNA reads TGTGCCAGCAGCTTGTGGGACTATGGCTACACCTTC. It is translated as CASSLWDYGYTF.

The J gene is TRBJ1-3, the V gene TRBV6-1, with D tentatively TRBD1 (5 bases). Germline V gene lookup returns CDR1 MNHNS and CDR2 SASEGT. V lost 6 bases to trimming and J lost 7 bases, with 16 bases between them. The CDR3 is 14 residues long. The CDR3 sequence is CASSPQLQANTIYF. CDR3 coding DNA: TGTGCCAGCAGCCCGCAACTACAGGCGAACACCATATATTTT.

This clone showed up just a few times. This rearrangement joins TRBV6-5 to TRBJ1-2, with TRBD1 as a possible D gene (6 bases). V gave up 7 bases and J gave up 5 bases, with 14 bases separating them. Looked up from germline, CDR1 is MNHEY and CDR2 is SVGAGI. This CDR3 has 13 residues. The CDR3 DNA is TGTGCCAGCACTACGCCTCAGGGGTATGGCTACACCTTC. This translates into CASTTPQGYGYTF.

This clone was seen a single time. This chain joins TRBV6-5 and TRBJ2-6; D call uncertain. V was cut by 2 bases and J by 1 base, with 9 bases left in between. This CDR3 has 16 amino acids. CDR1 MNHEY and CDR2 SVGAGI come from the germline V gene. CDR3 protein: CASSYTVLSGANVLTF. CDR3 coding DNA: TGTGCCAGCAGTTACACCGTCCTTTCTGGGGCCAACGTCCTGACTTTC.

J is TRBJ1-6 and V is TRBV10-2; D is unclear. CDR1 WSHSY and CDR2 SAAADI come from the germline V gene. The CDR3 length is 14 residues. Between the trimmed V and J ends, which lost 2 bases and 7 bases, there was a span of 9 bases. The CDR3 sequence: CASSEGGQNSPLHF. As DNA, the CDR3 is TGCGCCAGCAGTGAGGGTGGCCAGAATTCACCCCTCCACTTT.

V usage is TRBV10-2 and J usage is TRBJ1-2, with a weak D call TRBD1 (6 bases). The germline gives CDR1 WSHSY, CDR2 SAAADI. Trimming shortened V by 8 bases and J by 4 bases, and 11 bases separated the two germline ends. The CDR3 totals 12 residues. This chain's CDR3 is CASRKDSYGYTF. The DNA for the CDR3 is TGCGCCAGCCGGAAGGACAGCTATGGCTACACCTTC.

V gene TRBV11-2 combines with J gene TRBJ1-4; no definite D call. CDR1 SGHAT and CDR2 FQNNGV come from the germline V gene. V lost 5 bases to trimming and J lost 7 bases, with 8 bases between them. The CDR3 length is 12 residues. The CDR3 region has the DNA TGTGCCAGCAGCCCTTCAGGTGAAAAACTGTTTTTT. Its protein is CASSPSGEKLFF.

J is TRBJ2-3 and V is TRBV5-1, with D unclear. Trimming removed 1 base from V and 6 bases from J, with 9 bases in between. The CDR3 consists of 13 residues. Germline V gives CDR1 SGHRS, CDR2 YFSETQ. In nucleotides, the CDR3 is TGCGCCAGCAGCTTGCTCGCAAGGGATACGCAGTATTTT. Protein product: CASSLLARDTQYF.

The rearrangement joins TRBV30 to TRBJ2-1; perhaps TRBD2 as D (7 bases). The CDR3 sequence is 14 residues long. V lost 1 base to trimming and J lost 5 bases, with 12 bases between them. From germline, CDR1 is GTSNPN and CDR2 SVGIG (reference sequence). CDR3: CAWSAGGSDNEQFF. CDR3 sequence (DNA): TGTGCCTGGAGTGCGGGGGGCTCTGACAATGAGCAGTTCTTC.

Here the CDR3 DNA reads TGTGCCAGCAGCTTTAGGGGGGCGCGGGAGACCCAGTACTTC. This encodes CASSFRGARETQYF. The chain has TRBV5-6 and TRBJ2-5; D may correspond to TRBD1 or TRBD2 (6 bases each). Trimming left V 2 bases short and J 5 bases short, with 13 bases between. There are 14 residues in the CDR3. Looked up from germline, CDR1 is SGHDT and CDR2 is YYEEEE.

V usage is TRBV4-1 and J usage is TRBJ2-2; D not certain. The CDR3 sequence is 13 residues long. Germline lookup yields CDR1 MGHRA and CDR2 YSYEKL. The germline V and J ends were trimmed by 2 bases and 3 bases, with 4 bases remaining between them. CDR3 nucleotides: TGCGCCAGCAGCCAAAGGGACACCGGGGAGCTGTTTTTT. Translating it yields CASSQRDTGELFF.

The genes are TRBV2 and TRBJ2-1, with 11 bases matching TRBD2. Trimming took 6 bases from V and 10 from J; bases not matched to a gene: 8. The V gene's germline CDR1 is SNHLY and CDR2 FYNNEI. The CDR3 is 14 residues long. CDR3: CASSVSGGVAEQFF. The CDR3 nucleotides read TGTGCCAGCAGCGTTAGCGGGGGGGTAGCCGAGCAGTTCTTC.

This chain connects TRBV21-1 to TRBJ1-2. TRBV21-1 counts as a pseudogene. This CDR3 is 13 amino acids long. The CDR3 DNA is TGTGCCAGCAGCAACTACCTAAACTATGGCTACACCTTC. This encodes CASSNYLNYGYTF.

By sample fraction, this clone is large. The chain is built from TRBV18 and TRBJ2-2; D possibly corresponds to TRBD2 (6 bases). The CDR3 is made up of 16 amino acids. Germline V CDR1 and CDR2: KGHSH, LQKENI. V shed 3 bases and J shed 2 bases, with 13 bases lying between them. The DNA for the CDR3 is TGTGCCAGCTCACCTACGGGACTCGACAACACCGGGGAGCTGTTTTTT. Encoded protein: CASSPTGLDNTGELFF.

This chain joins TRBV6-1 and TRBJ2-5; maybe TRBD2 (6 bases). From germline, CDR1 is MNHNS and CDR2 SASEGT. V was pared by 10 bases and J by 4 bases, with 10 bases between. This CDR3 comprises 11 residues. In DNA, the CDR3 is TGTGCCACGGGGGTAATAGAGACCCAGTACTTC. Translation: CATGVIETQYF.

In its sample, this clone was seen a few times. V usage is TRBV11-1 and J usage is TRBJ2-1; D is possibly TRBD1 or TRBD2 (5 bases each). The CDR3 runs 11 residues. V lost 5 bases and J 11 bases, leaving 10 bases between the germline ends. Germline V gene data show CDR1 as SGHAT and CDR2 as FQDESV (reference sequence). Here the CDR3 DNA reads TGTGCCAGCAGCCAATCGGGACAGCAGTTCTTC. Amino acids: CASSQSGQQFF.

The rearrangement links TRBV18 to TRBJ1-2, with D possibly being TRBD1 (6 bases). The CDR3 consists of 16 residues. Germline CDR1 KGHSH, CDR2 LQKENI. V lost 1 base, J lost 6 bases, and 18 bases lay in between. Here the CDR3 DNA reads TGTGCCAGCTCACCACAGCCCGGGGGGCGATATGATGGCTACACCTTC. It specifies CASSPQPGGRYDGYTF.

The chain employs TRBV5-6 and TRBJ2-3; D might be TRBD2 (6 bases). Germline V gene data show CDR1 as SGHDT and CDR2 as YYEEEE. Trimming removed 1 base at V and 0 bases at J, with 12 bases between. The CDR3 has 16 amino acids. The CDR3 nucleotides read TGTGCCAGCAGCTTGATTCTGGCGGGGAGCACAGATACGCAGTATTTT. The encoded protein is CASSLILAGSTDTQYF.

This clone was observed a few times. The CDR3: CASSLSGSSSYNEQFF. DNA of the CDR3: TGCGCCAGCAGCTTGTCAGGGTCTAGCTCCTACAATGAGCAGTTCTTC. The chain combines TRBV5-1 with TRBJ2-1; tentative D call: TRBD1 (5 bases). V dropped 1 base and J dropped 0 bases, with 11 bases sitting between them. Per germline, CDR1 SGHRS and CDR2 YFSETQ. This CDR3 is built from 16 residues. The full variable domain, with the rest looked up from reference TRBV5-1 and TRBJ2-1, is KAGVTQTPRYLIKTRGQQVTLSCSPISGHRSVSWYQQTPGQGLQFLFEYFSETQRNKGNFPGRFSGRQFSNSRSEMNVSTLELGDSALYLCASSLSGSSSYNEQFFGPGTRLTVL.

The chain joins TRBV7-9 to TRBJ1-6, with D perhaps TRBD1 (6 bases). The V gene's germline CDR1 is SEHNR and CDR2 FQNEAQ (reference sequence). V lost 1 base, J lost 14 bases, and 18 bases lay in between. This CDR3 has 15 residues. For the CDR3, the DNA is TGTGCCAGCAGCTTAGAATCCGGGGGCCCAACGGCCCTCCACTTT. Translation: CASSLESGGPTALHF. The full variable domain, rest sourced from reference TRBV7-9 and TRBJ1-6, is DTGVSQNPRHKITKRGQNVTFRCDPISEHNRLYWYRQTLGQGPEFLTYFQNEAQLEKSRLLSDRFSAERPKGSFSTLEIQRTEQGDSAMYLCASSLESGGPTALHFGNGTRLTVT.

This clone was recorded a few times. The genes are TRBV2 and TRBJ1-4; D remains ambiguous. The CDR3 is made up of 14 amino acids. The V end lost 6 bases, the J end lost 8 bases, and 16 bases lay between the germline ends. Per the germline V gene, CDR1 is SNHLY and CDR2 is FYNNEI. The CDR3 DNA is TGTGCCAGCAGATTCATGGACGGTAACGAAAAACTGTTTTTT. Amino acids: CASRFMDGNEKLFF.

CDR3 in DNA: TGTGCCAGTAGTAGAAGGGCCACAGATACGCAGTATTTT. It translates to CASSRRATDTQYF. This chain joins TRBV19 and TRBJ2-3; D is unresolved. V lost 4 bases and J 2 bases, leaving 7 bases between the germline ends. The germline CDR1 and CDR2 sequences are LNHDA and SQIVND (reference sequence). The CDR3 has 13 residues. Full variable domain (outside the CDR3, taken from reference TRBV19 and TRBJ2-3): DGGITQSPKYLFRKEGQNVTLSCEQNLNHDAMYWYRQDPGQGLRLIYYSQIVNDFQKGDIAEGYSVSREKKESFPLTVTSAQKNPTAFYLCASSRRATDTQYFGPGTRLTVL.